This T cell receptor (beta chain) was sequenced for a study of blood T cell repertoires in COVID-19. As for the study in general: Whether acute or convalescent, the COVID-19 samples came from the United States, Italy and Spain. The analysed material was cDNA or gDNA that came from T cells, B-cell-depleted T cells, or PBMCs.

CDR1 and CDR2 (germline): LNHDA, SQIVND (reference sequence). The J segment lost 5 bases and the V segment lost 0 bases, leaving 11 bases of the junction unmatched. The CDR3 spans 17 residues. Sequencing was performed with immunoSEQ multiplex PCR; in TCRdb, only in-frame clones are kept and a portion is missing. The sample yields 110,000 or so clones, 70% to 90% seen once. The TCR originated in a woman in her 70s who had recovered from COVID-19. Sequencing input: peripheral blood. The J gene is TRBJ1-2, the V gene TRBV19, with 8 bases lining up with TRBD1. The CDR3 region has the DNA TGTGCCAGTAGTATAGATCAGCCATGGACAGGGACATATGGCTACACCTTC. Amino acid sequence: CASSIDQPWTGTYGYTF.